The clone carrying this T cell receptor (beta chain) was counted at least ten times. The antigen remains undetermined. The entry originates in a study of T cells in Graves' hyperthyroidism and ophthalmopathy. CDR1 LGHDT and CDR2 YNNKEL come from the germline V gene (reference sequence). The CDR3 is 14 amino acids. Trimming took 10 bases from V and 7 from J; bases not matched to a gene: 9. Study conclusions and caveats: Ophthalmopathy prediction by the model preceded onset by a median 6.5 months.

Amplification targeted TCR beta CDR3 regions from RNA transcripts. TCR CDR3 underwent first-round RT-PCR with the HTBI primer set. One entry per CDR3 protein, called by TCRdb with MiXCR from the multiplex PCR reads. This table has roughly 400,000 distinct CDR3 sequences, around an eighth appearing once. This chain joins TRBV3-1 and TRBJ2-1, with TRBD2 identical over 11 bases. Sample: blood. The receptor's source is a man in his forties or fifties with Graves' ophthalmopathy. Here the CDR3 reads CATTPGTSGNEQFF. CDR3 bases: TGTGCCACCACTCCCGGGACTAGCGGAAATGAGCAGTTCTTC.